The source of this TCR beta chain is a study of T cells in tuberculosis. Study outcomes and limitations: Cases with active tuberculosis were adults, while controls were adolescents. Active tuberculosis TCR-alpha repertoires lay closer to GMM-specific TCRs than IGRA-negative controls, suggesting clonal expansion.

This table comes from immunoSEQ multiplex PCR, and its TCRdb copy is limited to in-frame clones, with some not included. The data show 25,000 to 35,000 clones, over 90% seen once. A remark on this clone: Its antigen remains unidentified.

With V trimmed by 0 bases and J by 4 bases, 7 bases remained unmatched. In germline, CDR1 is SGHRS, CDR2 YFSETQ. The CDR3 runs to 16 residues. Latent tuberculosis screening used tuberculin skin test and IGRA at entry. The rearrangement uses TRBV5-1 and TRBJ2-3, with 8 bases aligning to TRBD2. Source material: PBMCs. This receptor was obtained from a donor aged 10 to 29 with latent tuberculosis or without tuberculosis infection. The CDR3: CASSLEGTRGADTQYF. The DNA for the CDR3 is TGCGCCAGCAGCTTGGAAGGGACTAGGGGCGCAGATACGCAGTATTTT.